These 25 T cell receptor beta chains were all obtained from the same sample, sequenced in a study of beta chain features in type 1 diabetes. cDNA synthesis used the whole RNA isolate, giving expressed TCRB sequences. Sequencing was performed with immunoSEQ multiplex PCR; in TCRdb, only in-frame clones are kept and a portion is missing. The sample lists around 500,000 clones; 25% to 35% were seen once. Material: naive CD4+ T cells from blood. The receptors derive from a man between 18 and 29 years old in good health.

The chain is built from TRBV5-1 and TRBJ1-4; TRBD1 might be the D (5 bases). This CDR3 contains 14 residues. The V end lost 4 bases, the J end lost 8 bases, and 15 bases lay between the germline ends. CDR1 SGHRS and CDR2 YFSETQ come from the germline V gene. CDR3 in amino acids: CASSQGTNGEKLFF. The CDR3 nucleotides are TGCGCCAGCAGCCAAGGGACTAACGGGGAAAAACTGTTTTTT.

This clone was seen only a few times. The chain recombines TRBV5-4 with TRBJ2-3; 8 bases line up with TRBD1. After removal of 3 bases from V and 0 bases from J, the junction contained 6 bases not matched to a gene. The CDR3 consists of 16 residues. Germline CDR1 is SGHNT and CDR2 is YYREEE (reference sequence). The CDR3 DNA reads TGTGCCAGCAGCTCGGGTAGGGACAGGAGCACAGATACGCAGTATTTT. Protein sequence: CASSSGRDRSTDTQYF.

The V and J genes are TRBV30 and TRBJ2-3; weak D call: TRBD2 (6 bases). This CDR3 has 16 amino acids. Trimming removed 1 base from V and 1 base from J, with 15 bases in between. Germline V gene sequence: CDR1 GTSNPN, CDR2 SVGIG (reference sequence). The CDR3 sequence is CAWSAPYSGGTDTQYF. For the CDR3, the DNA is TGTGCCTGGAGTGCCCCCTATAGCGGAGGCACAGATACGCAGTATTTT.

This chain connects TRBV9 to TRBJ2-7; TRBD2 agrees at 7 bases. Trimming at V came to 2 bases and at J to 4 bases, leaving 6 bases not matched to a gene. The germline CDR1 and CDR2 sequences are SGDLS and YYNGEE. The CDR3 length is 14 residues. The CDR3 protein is CASSVGGTGYEQYF. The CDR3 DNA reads TGTGCCAGCAGCGTCGGGGGGACCGGGTACGAGCAGTACTTC.

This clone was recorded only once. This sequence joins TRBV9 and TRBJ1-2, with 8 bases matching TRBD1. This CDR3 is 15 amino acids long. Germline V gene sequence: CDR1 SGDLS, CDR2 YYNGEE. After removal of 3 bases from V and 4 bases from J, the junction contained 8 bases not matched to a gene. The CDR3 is CASSGAEGQGYGYTF. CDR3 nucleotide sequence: TGTGCCAGCAGCGGAGCAGAAGGACAGGGCTATGGCTACACCTTC.

The CDR3 nucleotides are TGTGCCAGCAGCGTCCAGACTAGCGGGAACATCAATGAGCAGTTCTTC. Translation gives CASSVQTSGNINEQFF. This rearrangement joins TRBV9 to TRBJ2-1, with 11 positions matching TRBD2. The CDR3 consists of 16 residues. With V trimmed by 2 bases and J by 6 bases, 7 bases remained unmatched. Per the germline V gene, CDR1 is SGDLS and CDR2 is YYNGEE.

CDR3 DNA sequence: TGCGCCAGCAGCCCCTTCGGGCAGGGAGAGCAGTACTTC. Residues: CASSPFGQGEQYF. The J gene is TRBJ2-7, the V gene TRBV5-1, with D possibly being TRBD1 (5 bases). The CDR3 runs 13 residues. CDR1 is SGHRS and CDR2 is YFSETQ in the germline V gene. V was clipped by 4 bases and J by 7 bases, with 15 bases between them.

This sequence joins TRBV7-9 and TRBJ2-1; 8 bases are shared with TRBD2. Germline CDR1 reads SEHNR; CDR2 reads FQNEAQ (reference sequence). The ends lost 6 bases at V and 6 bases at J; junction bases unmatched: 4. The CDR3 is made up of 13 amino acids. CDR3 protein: CASRYGTSNEQFF. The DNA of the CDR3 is TGTGCCAGCAGATATGGGACTAGCAATGAGCAGTTCTTC.

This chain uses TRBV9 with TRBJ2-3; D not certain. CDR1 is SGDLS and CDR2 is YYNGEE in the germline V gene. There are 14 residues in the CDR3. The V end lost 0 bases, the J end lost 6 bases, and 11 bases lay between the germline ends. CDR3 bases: TGTGCCAGCAGCGTAGACCTTTTCACGGATACGCAGTATTTT. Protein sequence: CASSVDLFTDTQYF.

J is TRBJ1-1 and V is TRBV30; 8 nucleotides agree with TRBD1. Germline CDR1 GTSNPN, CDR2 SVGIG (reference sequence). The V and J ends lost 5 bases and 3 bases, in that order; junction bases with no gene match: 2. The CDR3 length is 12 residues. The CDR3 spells CAWQGQDTEAFF. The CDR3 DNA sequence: TGTGCCTGGCAGGGACAGGACACTGAAGCTTTCTTT. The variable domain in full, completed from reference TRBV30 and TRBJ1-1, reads SQTIHQWPATLVQPVGSPLSLECTVEGTSNPNLYWYRQAAGRGLQLLFYSVGIGQISSEVPQNLSASRPQDRQFILSSKKLLLSDSGFYLCAWQGQDTEAFFGQGTRLTVV.

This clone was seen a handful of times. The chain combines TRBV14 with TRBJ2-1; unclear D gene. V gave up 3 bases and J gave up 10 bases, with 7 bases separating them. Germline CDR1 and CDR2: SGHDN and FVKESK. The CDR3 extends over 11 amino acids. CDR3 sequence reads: CASSHLREQFF. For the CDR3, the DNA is TGTGCCAGCAGCCACCTTCGGGAGCAGTTCTTC. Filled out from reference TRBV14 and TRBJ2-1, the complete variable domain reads EAGVTQFPSHSVIEKGQTVTLRCDPISGHDNLYWYRRVMGKEIKFLLHFVKESKQDESGMPNNRFLAERTGGTYSTLKVQPAELEDSGVYFCASSHLREQFFGPGTRLTVL.

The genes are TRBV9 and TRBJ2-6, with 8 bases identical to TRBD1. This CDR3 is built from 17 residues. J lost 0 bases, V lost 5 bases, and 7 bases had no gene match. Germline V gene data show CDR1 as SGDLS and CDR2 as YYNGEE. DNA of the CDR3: TGTGCCAGCAGTACATCTACAGGGGGCTCTGGGGCCAACGTCCTGACTTTC. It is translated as CASSTSTGGSGANVLTF.

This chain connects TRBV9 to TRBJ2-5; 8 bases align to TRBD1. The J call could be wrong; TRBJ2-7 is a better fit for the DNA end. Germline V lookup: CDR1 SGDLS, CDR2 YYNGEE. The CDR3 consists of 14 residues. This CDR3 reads CASSIRDRSYEQYF. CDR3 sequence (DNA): TGTGCCAGCAGCATAAGGGACAGGAGCTACGAGCAGTACTTC.

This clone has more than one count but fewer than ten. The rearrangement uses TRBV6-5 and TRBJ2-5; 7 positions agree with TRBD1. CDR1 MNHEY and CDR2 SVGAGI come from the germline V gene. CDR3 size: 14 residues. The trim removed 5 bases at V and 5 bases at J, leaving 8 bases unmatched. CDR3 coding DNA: TGTGCCAGCAGTAGAAGACAGGGACCGGAGACCCAGTACTTC. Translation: CASSRRQGPETQYF.

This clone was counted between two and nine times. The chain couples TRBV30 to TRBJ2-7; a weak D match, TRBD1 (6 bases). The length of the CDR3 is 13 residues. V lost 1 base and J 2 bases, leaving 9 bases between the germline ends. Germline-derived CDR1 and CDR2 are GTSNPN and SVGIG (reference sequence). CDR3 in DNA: TGTGCCTGGAGTGACAGGGCCCCCTACGAGCAGTACTTC. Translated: CAWSDRAPYEQYF.

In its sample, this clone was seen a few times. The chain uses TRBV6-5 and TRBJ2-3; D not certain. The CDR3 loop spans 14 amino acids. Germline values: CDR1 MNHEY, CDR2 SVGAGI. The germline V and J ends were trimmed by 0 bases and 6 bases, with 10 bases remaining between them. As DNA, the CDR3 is TGTGCCAGCAGTTACTCGACCCTCGGGGATACGCAGTATTTT. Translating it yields CASSYSTLGDTQYF.

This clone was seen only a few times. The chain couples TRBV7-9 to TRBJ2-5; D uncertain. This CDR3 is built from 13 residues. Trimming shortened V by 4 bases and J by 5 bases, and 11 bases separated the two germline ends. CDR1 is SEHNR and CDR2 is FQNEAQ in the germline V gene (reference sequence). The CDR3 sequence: CASSWAFRETQYF. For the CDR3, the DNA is TGTGCCAGCAGCTGGGCTTTTAGGGAGACCCAGTACTTC.

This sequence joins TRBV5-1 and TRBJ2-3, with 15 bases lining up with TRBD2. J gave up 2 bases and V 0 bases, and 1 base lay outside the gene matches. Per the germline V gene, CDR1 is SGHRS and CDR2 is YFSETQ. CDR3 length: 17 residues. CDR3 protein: CASSLGTSGRATDTQYF. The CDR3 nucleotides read TGCGCCAGCAGCTTGGGGACTAGCGGGAGGGCCACAGATACGCAGTATTTT.

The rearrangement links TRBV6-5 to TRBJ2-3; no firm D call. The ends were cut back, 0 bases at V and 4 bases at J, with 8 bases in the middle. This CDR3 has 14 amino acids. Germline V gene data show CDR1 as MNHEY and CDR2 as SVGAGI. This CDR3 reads CASSYSFAPDTQYF. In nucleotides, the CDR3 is TGTGCCAGCAGTTACTCATTCGCCCCAGATACGCAGTATTTT.

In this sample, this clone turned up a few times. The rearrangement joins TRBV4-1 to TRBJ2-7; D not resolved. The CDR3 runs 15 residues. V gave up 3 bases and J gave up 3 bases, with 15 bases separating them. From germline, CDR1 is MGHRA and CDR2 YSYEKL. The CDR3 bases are TGCGCCAGCAGCCATGCGGTAGTCCTGAACTACGAGCAGTACTTC. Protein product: CASSHAVVLNYEQYF.

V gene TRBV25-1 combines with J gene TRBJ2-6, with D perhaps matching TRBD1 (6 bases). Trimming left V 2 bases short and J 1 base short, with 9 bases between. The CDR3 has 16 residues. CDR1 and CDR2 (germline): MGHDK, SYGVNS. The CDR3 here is CASSEDRTSGANVLTF. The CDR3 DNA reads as TGTGCCAGCAGTGAAGACAGGACTTCTGGGGCCAACGTCCTGACTTTC.

CDR3: CASSLHTGELFF. Here the CDR3 DNA reads TGTGCCAGCAGTTTACACACCGGGGAGCTGTTTTTT. V is TRBV28 and J is TRBJ2-2; D is unresolved. Germline V gives CDR1 MDHEN, CDR2 SYDVKM. The CDR3 loop spans 12 amino acids. V lost 2 bases, J lost 3 bases, and 1 base lay in between.

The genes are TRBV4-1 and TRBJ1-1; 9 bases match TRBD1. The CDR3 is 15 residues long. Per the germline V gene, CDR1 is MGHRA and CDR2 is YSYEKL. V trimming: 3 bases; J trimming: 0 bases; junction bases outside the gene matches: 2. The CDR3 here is CASSQRDRVNTEAFF. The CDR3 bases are TGCGCCAGCAGCCAGAGGGACAGGGTGAACACTGAAGCTTTCTTT.

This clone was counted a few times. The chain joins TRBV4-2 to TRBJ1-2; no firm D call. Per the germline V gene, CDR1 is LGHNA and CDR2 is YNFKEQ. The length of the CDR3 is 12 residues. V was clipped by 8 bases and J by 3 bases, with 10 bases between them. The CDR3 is CASCRVYYGYTF. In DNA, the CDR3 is TGTGCCAGCTGCCGGGTGTACTATGGCTACACCTTC.

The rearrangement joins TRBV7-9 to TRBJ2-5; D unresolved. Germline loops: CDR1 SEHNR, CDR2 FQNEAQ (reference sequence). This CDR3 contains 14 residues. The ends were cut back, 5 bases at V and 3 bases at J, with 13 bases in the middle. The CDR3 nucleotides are TGTGCCAGCAGCCTTTTCCGGCAGAAAGAGACCCAGTACTTC. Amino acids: CASSLFRQKETQYF. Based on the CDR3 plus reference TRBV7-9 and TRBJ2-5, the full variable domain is DTGVSQNPRHKITKRGQNVTFRCDPISEHNRLYWYRQTLGQGPEFLTYFQNEAQLEKSRLLSDRFSAERPKGSFSTLEIQRTEQGDSAMYLCASSLFRQKETQYFGPGTRLLVL.